This T cell receptor beta chain came from a study of human T cells and chemical hapten exposure. For this clonotype: Its matching antigen is unknown.

Individual cDNA molecules received unique molecular identifiers in the library. Per the original methods: Sequenced samples showed a median of around 91,000 TCRs each, with counts running from approximately 21,000 to 630,000. TCRdb redid the calling of the 5' RACE reads with MiXCR, one entry per CDR3 protein. The V and J calls shown here were made by TCRdb, not taken from the authors' results. The table lists tens of thousands of distinct CDR3 sequences, 15% to 20% of them singletons. Extraction yielded total RNA from whole blood (unfractionated). Study-wide points: No change in TCRs above 1 in 1000 frequency was produced by DPC sensitization.

Between the trimmed V and J ends, which lost 3 bases and 1 base, there was a span of 8 bases. The CDR3 is 15 residues long. Germline V gives CDR1 KGHDR, CDR2 SFDVKD. The receptor was derived from a female donor in good health. The chain employs TRBV24-1 and TRBJ2-2; weak D call: TRBD1 (6 bases). The CDR3 loop is CATSDPTGNTGELFF. CDR3 nucleotide sequence: TGTGCCACCAGTGATCCGACAGGGAACACCGGGGAGCTGTTTTTT.